One and the same sample provided the 7 T cell receptor beta chains below, sequenced in a study of control samples from healthy donors and cancer patients. Produced via immunoSEQ multiplex PCR; TCRdb's table is partial and in-frame only. The data show 150,000 to 200,000 clones, with around nine tenths seen just once and 1.4% held by the top ten. Sequenced material: blood. The receptor source for this set is a man in his thirties or forties in good health.

The chain couples TRBV29-1 to TRBJ1-1; TRBD1 agrees at 12 bases. The CDR3 has 16 residues. With V trimmed by 4 bases and J by 1 base, 7 bases remained unmatched. Germline CDR1 SQVTM, CDR2 ANQGSEA. CDR3 bases: TGCAGCGTTGCGGGACAGGGGGCATCTGGGAACACTGAAGCTTTCTTT. This encodes CSVAGQGASGNTEAFF. The full variable domain, its missing parts supplied by reference TRBV29-1 and TRBJ1-1, is SAVISQKPSRDICQRGTSLTIQCQVDSQVTMMFWYRQQPGQSLTLIATANQGSEATYESGFVIDKFPISRPNLTFSTLTVSNMSPEDSSIYLCSVAGQGASGNTEAFFGQGTRLTVV.

V usage is TRBV24-1 and J usage is TRBJ2-3; D could derive from TRBD1 or TRBD2 (5 bases each). Germline CDR1 reads KGHDR; CDR2 reads SFDVKD. V shed 4 bases and J shed 8 bases, with 15 bases lying between them. The CDR3 has 14 amino acids. CDR3 coding DNA: TGTGCCACCAGTGAAGCCGGGGCCCAACGTACGCAGTATTTT. It yields the protein CATSEAGAQRTQYF.

The rearrangement uses TRBV2 and TRBJ2-7; 8 bases map to TRBD1. In germline, CDR1 is SNHLY, CDR2 FYNNEI. The CDR3 is made up of 15 amino acids. Trimming removed 6 bases from V and 4 bases from J; junction bases left unmatched: 11. CDR3 sequence: CASRGNDRGGYEQYF. DNA for the CDR3: TGTGCCAGCAGAGGAAATGACAGGGGAGGTTACGAGCAGTACTTC.

The gene calls are TRBV5-1 and TRBJ1-1; D gene ambiguous. The CDR3 extends over 11 amino acids. Germline CDR1 SGHRS, CDR2 YFSETQ. With 1 base removed from V and 7 bases from J, the gap between germline ends came to 5 bases. This CDR3 reads CASSLMGEAFF. Written as DNA, the CDR3 is TGCGCCAGCAGCTTGATGGGTGAAGCTTTCTTT.

This clone occurred once. The V call is TRBV5-5, the J call TRBJ2-1; the match to TRBD1 covers 11 bases. The germline CDR1 and CDR2 sequences are SGHKS and YYEKEE (reference sequence). V gave up 5 bases and J gave up 7 bases; unmatched junction bases: 5. The CDR3 loop spans 14 amino acids. The CDR3 loop reads CASSFGTGGNEQFF. CDR3 bases: TGTGCCAGCAGTTTCGGGACAGGGGGGAATGAGCAGTTCTTC. The variable domain in full, completed from reference TRBV5-5 and TRBJ2-1, reads DAGVTQSPTHLIKTRGQQVTLRCSPISGHKSVSWYQQVLGQGPQFIFQYYEKEERGRGNFPDRFSARQFPNYSSELNVNALLLGDSALYLCASSFGTGGNEQFFGPGTRLTVL.

The J gene is TRBJ2-1, the V gene TRBV9; 11 bases are a match to TRBD2. Germline V gene data show CDR1 as SGDLS and CDR2 as YYNGEE. The V segment lost 0 bases and the J segment 3 bases; nucleotides outside the gene matches: 5. The CDR3 covers 17 residues. The CDR3 sequence: CASSVGGGTSGYNEQFF. CDR3 bases: TGTGCCAGCAGCGTAGGTGGGGGGACTAGCGGCTACAATGAGCAGTTCTTC.

The J gene is TRBJ2-2, the V gene TRBV6-1; D is undetermined. This CDR3 comprises 15 residues. V lost 1 base and J 1 base, leaving 7 bases between the germline ends. Germline V gene sequence: CDR1 MNHNS, CDR2 SASEGT. The CDR3: CASSEVGQNTGELFF. CDR3 bases: TGTGCCAGCAGTGAAGTAGGGCAGAACACCGGGGAGCTGTTTTTT.